This T cell receptor beta chain stems from a study of T cell responses to AZD1222 COVID-19 vaccine. Sequencing used immunoSEQ multiplex PCR; TCRdb keeps in-frame clones, though not all of them. Counted here are fewer than 150,000 clones, 93% occurring once; the ten biggest clones make up approximately 3.1%. Germline lookup yields CDR1 KGHSH and CDR2 LQKENI. V was clipped by 0 bases and J by 8 bases, with 15 bases between them. The CDR3 has 15 amino acids. The origin of this receptor is an adult in good health. This chain links TRBV18 with TRBJ2-3; D unclear. This specimen was peripheral blood, taken on day 0 of AZD1222 vaccination. In DNA, the CDR3 is TGTGCCAGCTCACCACCCAGTTCTGGGCTGGGTACGCAGTATTTT. Residues: CASSPPSSGLGTQYF. Full variable domain (rest looked up from reference TRBV18 and TRBJ2-3): NAGVMQNPRHLVRRRGQEARLRCSPMKGHSHVYWYRQLPEEGLKFMVYLQKENIIDESGMPKERFSAEFPKEGPSILRIQQVVRGDSAAYFCASSPPSSGLGTQYFGPGTRLTVL.